The rows below give T cell receptor beta chains drawn from one sample of a study of response to subunit inactivated influenza vaccine. One entry per CDR3 protein, called by TCRdb with MiXCR from the RT-PCR reads. The sample yields almost 600,000 distinct CDR3 sequences, 14% seen once. Sequenced here: PBMCs from blood, sampled 11 to 12 days after vaccination. These receptors all come from a man aged 50-59 years who received an inactivated influenza vaccine. Each CDR3 is given with its conserved first and last residue. The D gene is left open where the match is weak. The size field is filled for only some rows; it gives once, few, many or a size class.

len | abundance | d_gene | j_gene | v_gene | CDR3aa | CDR3nt
15 | . | . | TRBJ2-7 | TRBV28 | CASSFLGSSSYEQYF | TGTGCCAGCAGTTTCTTGGGGAGTAGCTCCTACGAGCAGTACTTC
15 | many | . | TRBJ2-7 | TRBV27 | CASSPPGGRRYEQYF | TGTGCCAGCAGCCCACCTGGTGGGAGAAGGTACGAGCAGTACTTC
14 | . | . | TRBJ2-3 | TRBV12-3/TRBV12-4 | CASSFGPNTDTQYF | TGTGCCAGCAGTTTCGGGCCCAACACAGATACGCAGTATTTT
13 | . | . | TRBJ2-7 | TRBV12-3/TRBV12-4 | CASNRGHTYEQYF | TGTGCCAGCAACCGAGGACACACCTACGAGCAGTACTTC
15 | . | TRBD1 | TRBJ2-3 | TRBV27 | CASRPLGQVNLPDEF | TGTGCCAGCAGACCACTCGGACAGGTTAACTTACCCGATGAGTTT
13 | few | . | TRBJ2-1 | TRBV12-3/TRBV12-4 | CASRNRAVNEQFF | TGTGCCAGCAGAAACAGGGCGGTCAATGAGCAGTTCTTC
13 | . | TRBD1 | TRBJ2-4 | TRBV5-4 | CASSFRQGNIQYF | TGTGCCAGCAGCTTTAGACAGGGAAACATTCAGTACTTC
16 | few | . | TRBJ2-1 | TRBV12-3/TRBV12-4 | CASRPIALSSYNEQFF | TGTGCCAGCAGACCCATAGCGCTGAGCTCCTACAATGAGCAGTTCTTC
15 | few | TRBD2 | TRBJ2-1 | TRBV6-1 | CASSRDSAGGNEQFF | TGTGCCAGCAGCCGAGATAGCGCCGGGGGGAATGAGCAGTTCTTC
15 | . | TRBD2 | TRBJ2-1 | TRBV20-1 | CSAGLAGARLWEQFF | TGCAGTGCCGGACTAGCGGGGGCTCGACTCTGGGAGCAGTTCTTC
15 | many | TRBD2 | TRBJ2-3 | TRBV3-1 | CASSQVSGSTDTQYF | TGTGCCAGCAGCCAAGTTAGCGGGAGCACAGATACGCAGTATTTT
15 | . | TRBD1 | TRBJ1-1 | TRBV6-5 | CASRYGTGSGTEAFF | TGTGCCAGCAGATACGGGACAGGCTCTGGTACTGAAGCTTTCTTT
13 | few | . | TRBJ2-1 | TRBV20-1 | CSARVNPSNEQFF | TGCAGTGCTAGAGTTAATCCATCCAATGAGCAGTTCTTC
14 | few | . | TRBJ2-7 | TRBV29-1 | CSVEDGTLSYEQYF | TGCAGCGTTGAAGACGGGACGCTTAGCTACGAGCAGTACTTC
14 | . | TRBD1 | TRBJ2-3 | TRBV5-1 | CASRKQGFPDTQYF | TGCGCCAGCAGAAAACAGGGGTTCCCAGATACGCAGTATTTT
11 | few | . | TRBJ2-7 | TRBV10-2 | CASSEVTEQYF | TGCGCCAGCAGTGAGGTCACCGAGCAGTACTTC
14 | few | . | TRBJ2-2 | TRBV2 | CASSEHANTGELFF | TGTGCCAGCAGTGAACACGCGAACACCGGGGAGCTGTTTTTT
15 | . | TRBD2 | TRBJ2-3 | TRBV6-1 | CASSKRGGPLDTQYF | TGTGCCAGCAGTAAGCGGGGGGGGCCGTTGGATACGCAGTATTTT
15 | few | . | TRBJ2-1 | TRBV20-1 | CSARETGLSYNEQFF | TGCAGTGCTAGAGAGACAGGTCTTTCCTACAATGAGCAGTTCTTC
12 | many | . | TRBJ1-2 | TRBV7-9 | CASSLGSDGYTF | TGTGCCAGCAGCTTAGGATCCGATGGCTACACCTTC